This TCR beta chain stems from a study of cytomegalovirus exposure and HLA in healthy donors. Whole-study results and caveats: Most TCR sequences showed up rarely, but some public TCRs showed up in many donors.

TCRdb's table, derived via immunoSEQ multiplex PCR, lists solely in-frame clones and lacks some. The profile shows roughly 90,000 clones, around 85% of them singletons. This clone was recorded a few times. Its specificity is not known. The V gene end was trimmed by 7 bases and the J gene end by 6 bases; junction bases not matched to a gene: 10. Germline CDR1 reads MNHNS; CDR2 reads SASEGT. This CDR3 comprises 14 residues. The chain has TRBV6-1 and TRBJ2-3; 7 nucleotides align to TRBD1. Sequenced input: PBMCs. This TCR was recovered from a man in his late teens or twenties in good health and CMV-seropositive. CDR3 sequence reads: CASNQQGKRDTQYF. For the CDR3, the DNA is TGTGCCAGCAATCAACAGGGGAAGCGGGATACGCAGTATTTT.